A selection of T cell receptor beta chains follows, all from one sample in a study of shared clonotypes between healthy human individuals. Sequenced by immunoSEQ multiplex PCR; TCRdb stores in-frame clones only, minus some. Here the sample spans around 2,000,000 clones, just under 95% being singletons. The sequenced sample was naive CD8+ T cells sorted from blood. All receptors come from a man aged 18-30 years in good health. CDR3s include the opening cysteine and the closing phenylalanine or tryptophan. Fields, in order: V gene, J gene, clone size, D gene, CDR3 protein, CDR3 DNA. The D gene is left open where the match is weak. Expanded clones get a size class; other rows say once, few or many, or leave the size out.

TRBV6-5,TRBJ2-5,once,NA,CASSPRDLGTQYF,TGTGCCAGCAGTCCGCGGGACCTGGGGACCCAGTACTTC
TRBV6-6,TRBJ1-4,NA,TRBD1,CASSPWTGSNEKLFF,TGTGCCAGCAGTCCCTGGACAGGTTCTAATGAAAAACTGTTTTTT
TRBV13,TRBJ1-4,NA,NA,CASSLYGAGTTNEKLFF,TGTGCCAGCAGCTTATATGGGGCGGGTACAACTAATGAAAAACTGTTTTTT
TRBV2,TRBJ2-3,NA,NA,CASSLTMGDTQYF,TGTGCCAGCAGTCTCACTATGGGAGATACGCAGTATTTT
TRBV27,TRBJ2-7,NA,NA,CASTGGGSYEQYF,TGTGCCAGCACTGGAGGGGGTTCCTACGAGCAGTACTTC
TRBV4-3,TRBJ2-7,few,TRBD2,CASSQDREGSYEQYF,TGCGCCAGCAGCCAAGATAGGGAGGGCTCCTACGAGCAGTACTTC
TRBV9,TRBJ2-3,once,TRBD2,CASTPLGEGSDTQYF,TGTGCCAGCACCCCCCTGGGGGAGGGATCGGATACGCAGTATTTT
TRBV13,TRBJ2-5,once,NA,CASCGRSTQETQYF,TGTGCCAGCTGCGGCAGATCGACCCAAGAGACCCAGTACTTC
TRBV19,TRBJ1-5,NA,NA,CASTPTGNSNQPQHF,TGTGCCAGTACCCCGACAGGAAATAGCAATCAGCCCCAGCATTTT
TRBV5-1,TRBJ2-1,NA,TRBD2,CASSRTSGSWNEQFF,TGCGCCAGCAGCAGAACTAGCGGGAGTTGGAATGAGCAGTTCTTC
TRBV7-8,TRBJ2-7,NA,NA,CASSAGPGDLYEQYF,TGTGCCAGCAGCGCAGGTCCAGGCGATCTATACGAGCAGTACTTC
TRBV28,TRBJ1-2,NA,NA,CASSLTGRSGYGYTF,TGTGCCAGCAGTTTGACAGGCCGGAGTGGCTATGGCTACACCTTC
TRBV5-1,TRBJ2-5,few,TRBD2,CASSRASGMGETQYF,TGCGCCAGCAGCCGAGCTAGCGGGATGGGGGAGACCCAGTACTTC
TRBV6-5,TRBJ2-7,NA,NA,CASSYSVGQTSYEQYF,TGTGCCAGCAGTTACTCGGTCGGACAGACTTCCTACGAGCAGTACTTC
TRBV19,TRBJ2-7,NA,NA,CASSMGKSYEQYF,TGTGCCAGTAGTATGGGGAAGTCCTACGAGCAGTACTTC
TRBV7-2,TRBJ2-7,NA,NA,CASSPRTGVEQYF,TGTGCCAGCAGCCCAAGGACTGGTGTCGAGCAGTACTTC
TRBV4-1,TRBJ2-2,NA,NA,CASSQTQLSNTGELFF,TGCGCCAGCAGCCAAACCCAGCTCTCGAACACCGGGGAGCTGTTTTTT
TRBV29-1,TRBJ2-7,NA,NA,CSVEGAPEEQYF,TGCAGCGTTGAAGGGGCCCCGGAGGAGCAGTACTTC
TRBV6-5,TRBJ2-7,NA,NA,CASYGPYYEQYF,TGTGCCAGCTACGGACCCTACTACGAGCAGTACTTC
TRBV27,TRBJ2-7,NA,NA,CASSAFPGSSYEQYF,TGTGCCAGCAGTGCGTTTCCGGGTAGTTCCTACGAGCAGTACTTC
TRBV7-8,TRBJ2-1,NA,NA,CASSPPYDSSNEQFF,TGTGCCAGCAGCCCCCCATATGATAGCTCCAATGAGCAGTTCTTC
TRBV12-2,TRBJ2-7,NA,NA,CASRFGPGQGAYEQYF,TGTGCAAGTCGCTTTGGACCGGGACAGGGGGCCTACGAGCAGTACTTC
TRBV19,TRBJ2-7,NA,TRBD2,CASSSSGLAEEQYF,TGTGCCAGTAGTAGCTCGGGACTAGCAGAGGAGCAGTACTTC
TRBV7-2,TRBJ1-1,NA,NA,CASSLYGGRTEAFF,TGTGCCAGCAGCTTATACGGGGGGAGGACTGAAGCTTTCTTT
TRBV18,TRBJ2-1,NA,NA,CASSSTTVYNEQFF,TGTGCCAGCTCATCAACGACGGTGTACAATGAGCAGTTCTTC
TRBV13,TRBJ2-1,NA,TRBD2,CASSSKLALKDEQFF,TGTGCCAGCAGCTCTAAACTAGCGCTAAAGGATGAGCAGTTCTTC
TRBV30,TRBJ2-7,NA,NA,CAWSVIGGAYEQYF,TGTGCCTGGAGTGTAATCGGCGGAGCCTACGAGCAGTACTTC
TRBV5-4,TRBJ2-1,NA,NA,CASSTKWDEQFF,TGTGCCAGCAGCACAAAGTGGGATGAGCAGTTCTTC
TRBV4-1,TRBJ1-6,NA,TRBD1,CASSSGTESYNSPLHF,TGCGCCAGCAGCTCCGGGACAGAGTCCTATAATTCACCCCTCCACTTT
TRBV7-8,TRBJ2-7,NA,NA,CASSLGRNSYEQYF,TGTGCCAGCAGCCTCGGACGGAACTCCTACGAGCAGTACTTC
TRBV4-1,TRBJ1-3,NA,NA,CASSQVPSELGNTIYF,TGCGCCAGCAGCCAAGTTCCGTCGGAGTTAGGAAACACCATATATTTT
TRBV30,TRBJ1-1,once,NA,CAWKVVAGDTEAFF,TGTGCCTGGAAGGTAGTGGCGGGGGACACTGAAGCTTTCTTT
TRBV2,TRBJ2-7,NA,NA,CASSEGSLEQYF,TGTGCCAGCAGTGAAGGCAGCTTGGAGCAGTACTTC
TRBV10-3,TRBJ2-1,NA,NA,CAISESIPEGTSYNEQFF,TGTGCCATCAGTGAGTCGATACCGGAAGGGACCTCCTACAATGAGCAGTTCTTC
TRBV12-1,TRBJ2-1,NA,NA,CASSFRPSGGISYNEQFF,TGTGCCAGCAGCTTTCGCCCCTCGGGGGGGATCTCCTACAATGAGCAGTTCTTC
TRBV7-9,TRBJ2-7,NA,TRBD2,CASSLVAGAVEQYF,TGTGCCAGCAGCTTAGTAGCGGGGGCCGTCGAGCAGTACTTC
TRBV7-2,TRBJ2-5,NA,TRBD2,CASSSSGGAYAQETQYF,TGTGCCAGCAGCTCTAGCGGGGGGGCGTATGCCCAAGAGACCCAGTACTTC
TRBV2,TRBJ2-1,NA,NA,CASVGTGVTSGLNEQFF,TGTGCCAGCGTTGGGACAGGGGTGACTAGCGGGCTTAATGAGCAGTTCTTC
TRBV7-9,TRBJ2-2,NA,NA,CASSPGPIRTGELFF,TGTGCCAGCAGTCCCGGTCCAATAAGGACCGGGGAGCTGTTTTTT
TRBV5-1,TRBJ2-7,NA,TRBD1,CASSPLGQPSPFDEQYF,TGCGCCAGCAGCCCCTTGGGACAGCCTTCGCCGTTCGACGAGCAGTACTTC
TRBV2,TRBJ2-5,NA,TRBD2,CASSNTLAGQETQYF,TGTGCCAGCAGCAATACGCTAGCGGGCCAAGAGACCCAGTACTTC
TRBV6-1,TRBJ1-1,once,NA,CASSELVMAGDAEAFF,TGTGCCAGCAGTGAACTGGTGATGGCAGGGGATGCTGAAGCTTTCTTT
TRBV5-5,TRBJ2-7,NA,NA,CASSLGYAGSLYEQYF,TGTGCCAGCAGCTTGGGTTATGCAGGGAGCCTCTACGAGCAGTACTTC
TRBV5-8,TRBJ2-7,NA,NA,CASSLGTESYEQYF,TGTGCCAGCAGCTTGGGGACAGAGTCCTACGAGCAGTACTTC
TRBV2,TRBJ2-2,NA,TRBD2,CASSPGVGRGTNTGELFF,TGTGCCAGCAGTCCGGGGGTTGGGCGGGGGACGAACACCGGGGAGCTGTTTTTT
TRBV27,TRBJ1-1,once,TRBD1,CASSLMAGGREAFF,TGTGCCAGCAGTTTAATGGCAGGGGGCCGTGAAGCTTTCTTT